This T cell receptor beta chain is from a study of blood T cell repertoires in COVID-19. Looking at the study overall: Sites across the United States, Italy and Spain contributed samples from acute and convalescent COVID-19. PBMCs, B-cell-depleted T cells, or T cells were the source of the cDNA or gDNA that made up the material.

The authors' processing: Estimation of nucleated cell counts relied on the amplification of reference gene primers. The data were produced by immunoSEQ multiplex PCR, yet TCRdb's version contains in-frame clones alone and is incomplete. That table is the source of V, J and clone size, and D and trimming were worked out from the DNA. The sample yields under 300,000 clones, around 87% seen once. V lost 5 bases to trimming and J lost 4 bases; unmatched junction nucleotides: 7. Per germline, CDR1 SGHVS and CDR2 FQNEAQ. CDR3 length: 14 residues. The chain combines TRBV7-8 with TRBJ2-7; 8 bases are a match to TRBD1. The sequenced sample was peripheral blood. The TCR comes from a woman aged 70 to 79 with active or convalescent COVID-19. The CDR3 coding sequence is TGTGCCAGCAGCCAGACAGGGGTTTGGTACGAGCAGTACTTC. Translating gives CASSQTGVWYEQYF.